The entry below gives a single T cell receptor (beta chain) sequence along with its context. V gave up 3 bases and J gave up 4 bases, with 13 bases separating them. The CDR3 length is 14 residues. The germline V gene has CDR1 SGDLS and CDR2 YYNGEE. These data belong to a study of T cells after yellow fever vaccination. TCRdb re-called the 5' RACE reads through MiXCR, storing one row per CDR3 protein. The top ten clones hold more than 12% of a sample with hundreds of thousands of distinct CDR3 sequences, 9% to 15% of them seen once. This TCR derives from a man between 25 and 39 years old who received the YFV17D yellow fever vaccine. The V gene is TRBV9, the J gene TRBJ2-5; tentatively, D is TRBD1 or TRBD2 (6 bases each). The sample here was PBMCs, taken on the day of the yellow fever booster vaccination. The CDR3 loop reads CASSGTQGGETQYF. The CDR3 nucleotides are TGTGCCAGCAGCGGGACACAGGGAGGAGAGACCCAGTACTTC.